The 19 T cell receptor beta chains in this list originate from one sample, sequenced in a study of T-cell reconstitution after alpha-beta-depleted transplantation in children. Construction of the TCRbeta library involved unique molecular identifiers. TCRdb reprocessed the PCR reads with MiXCR, giving one entry per CDR3 protein. The sample yields some 120,000 distinct CDR3 sequences, 9.7% seen once. The sample here was PBMCs, mostly from graft donor cells, taken 180 days after TCRalphabeta/CD19-depleted stem cell transplant. The receptors come from a girl under three years old who had a stem cell transplant for combined immunodeficiency, so the T cells may come from the graft donor.

This chain links TRBV29-1 with TRBJ2-7; a weak D match, TRBD1 (6 bases). The germline V gene has CDR1 SQVTM and CDR2 ANQGSEA. This CDR3 is built from 14 residues. V was shortened by 2 bases and J by 3 bases, with 14 bases between the two germline ends. CDR3 loop: CSVERAGEHYEQYF. CDR3 nucleotide sequence: TGCAGCGTTGAACGGGCAGGGGAACACTACGAGCAGTACTTC.

The chain combines TRBV7-8 with TRBJ1-5, with unresolved D. V lost 2 bases and J lost 2, with 13 bases in between. Germline V gives CDR1 SGHVS, CDR2 FQNEAQ. The CDR3 is 16 residues long. The CDR3 protein is CASSLYLSKGNQPQHF. CDR3 in DNA: TGTGCCAGCAGCTTATATCTAAGTAAGGGCAATCAGCCCCAGCATTTT.

The rearrangement joins TRBV5-1 to TRBJ2-2; D might be TRBD1 (5 bases). The CDR3 sequence is 15 residues long. Germline V gene sequence: CDR1 SGHRS, CDR2 YFSETQ. V gave up 0 bases and J gave up 3 bases, with 9 bases separating them. CDR3 sequence: CASSLGQGYTGELFF. CDR3 DNA sequence: TGCGCCAGCAGCTTGGGGCAGGGTTACACCGGGGAGCTGTTTTTT.

This clonotype was recorded at least ten times. The CDR3 region is CASSRGQGQETQYF. The CDR3 DNA sequence: TGCGCCAGCAGCCGGGGACAGGGGCAAGAGACCCAGTACTTC. This chain links TRBV5-1 with TRBJ2-5, with 10 bases that match TRBD1. V trimming: 4 bases; J trimming: 2 bases; junction bases outside the gene matches: 2. The CDR3 has 14 amino acids. In germline, CDR1 is SGHRS, CDR2 YFSETQ.

This sequence joins TRBV20-1 and TRBJ2-5; 10 positions agree with TRBD1. Germline-derived CDR1 and CDR2 are DFQATT and SNEGSKA (reference sequence). The CDR3 contains 14 residues. The V segment lost 6 bases and the J segment 5 bases; nucleotides outside the gene matches: 9. CDR3: CSASDRGRRETQYF. CDR3 sequence (DNA): TGCAGTGCCAGCGACAGGGGGCGCAGGGAGACCCAGTACTTC.

The rearrangement links TRBV28 to TRBJ2-5; 7 bases agree with TRBD1. V trimming: 5 bases; J trimming: 4 bases; junction bases outside the gene matches: 16. The CDR3 is made up of 17 amino acids. The germline CDR1 and CDR2 sequences are MDHEN and SYDVKM. Here the CDR3 reads CASSTTGAMFRGETQYF. The CDR3 bases are TGTGCCAGCAGTACAACAGGGGCCATGTTTCGTGGAGAGACCCAGTACTTC.

The rearrangement uses TRBV5-5 and TRBJ2-1; D might be TRBD1 or TRBD2, each matching 7 bases. CDR3 length: 15 amino acids. V lost 4 bases, J lost 2 bases, and 13 bases lay in between. Looked up from germline, CDR1 is SGHKS and CDR2 is YYEKEE (reference sequence). CDR3 bases: TGTGCCAGCAGCCAGGGGGGGCTTCCCTACAATGAGCAGTTCTTC. It is translated as CASSQGGLPYNEQFF.

A note on this clonotype: Just one base apart from a much larger clone, this may be a read error. The chain has TRBV20-1 and TRBJ2-1, with 10 bases aligning to TRBD2. CDR1 is DFQATT, CDR2 SNEGSKA, per germline (reference sequence). The CDR3 totals 16 residues. V was pared by 0 bases and J by 5 bases, with 7 bases of the junction left unmatched. CDR3 in amino acids: CSARDLGLAANNEQFF. DNA for the CDR3: TGCAGTGCTAGAGATCTTGGACTAGCGGCCAACAATGAGCAGTTCTTC.

The genes are TRBV7-2 and TRBJ2-4; D unresolved. The V gene's germline CDR1 is SGHTA and CDR2 FQGNSA. The CDR3 runs 14 residues. With 5 bases removed from V and 0 bases from J, the gap between germline ends came to 8 bases. CDR3 sequence reads: CASSREVAKNIQYF. Written as DNA, the CDR3 is TGTGCCAGCAGCAGGGAAGTAGCCAAAAACATTCAGTACTTC.

A remark on this clonotype: A single base separates this from a much larger clone, so it may be a read error. The V and J genes are TRBV4-3 and TRBJ2-1; perhaps TRBD2 as D (5 bases). This CDR3 is 13 amino acids long. The germline gives CDR1 LGHNA, CDR2 YSLEER. The CDR3 DNA reads as TGCGCCAGCAGCCAAGCGGCTAGCAATGGGCAGTTCTTC. Protein product: CASSQAASNGQFF.

The chain is built from TRBV5-1 and TRBJ2-1; a weak D match, TRBD1 (5 bases). V lost 4 bases, J lost 0 bases, and 14 bases lay in between. The CDR3 length is 16 residues. Germline values: CDR1 SGHRS, CDR2 YFSETQ. The CDR3 sequence: CASSPRERSSYNEQFF. The CDR3 DNA reads as TGCGCCAGCAGCCCCAGGGAAAGGAGCTCCTACAATGAGCAGTTCTTC.

The chain recombines TRBV28 with TRBJ1-2, with TRBD1 matching over 9 bases. The J segment lost 4 bases and the V segment lost 1 base, leaving 7 bases of the junction unmatched. CDR3 size: 16 residues. Germline assignment: CDR1 MDHEN and CDR2 SYDVKM. CDR3 amino acids: CASSLSGTGPGYGYTF. The CDR3 DNA is TGTGCCAGCAGTTTATCAGGGACAGGGCCGGGCTATGGCTACACCTTC.

This clonotype was seen at least ten times. The chain is built from TRBV5-1 and TRBJ2-5, with D perhaps being TRBD1 or TRBD2 (5 bases each). Trimming pared 3 bases from V and 3 bases from J, leaving 21 bases between. Germline V gives CDR1 SGHRS, CDR2 YFSETQ. The CDR3 runs to 17 residues. CDR3 in amino acids: CASSSWAVGGKEETQYF. The CDR3, as DNA: TGCGCCAGCAGCTCTTGGGCAGTTGGGGGAAAAGAAGAGACCCAGTACTTC.

V usage is TRBV20-1 and J usage is TRBJ2-5; the D call may be TRBD1 or TRBD2 (6 bases each). The CDR3 length is 15 residues. V lost 3 bases to trimming and J lost 5 bases, with 19 bases between them. From germline, CDR1 is DFQATT and CDR2 SNEGSKA (reference sequence). CDR3 bases: TGCAGTGCTAGGGCCCCACGGGGGCTCACGGAGACCCAGTACTTC. Translated: CSARAPRGLTETQYF.

The chain joins TRBV19 to TRBJ2-7; 12 positions match TRBD1. The CDR3 runs 15 residues. CDR1 is LNHDA and CDR2 is SQIVND in the germline V gene (reference sequence). The V and J ends lost 6 bases and 1 base, in that order; junction bases with no gene match: 4. Here the CDR3 reads CASSPGQGASYEQYF. CDR3 coding DNA: TGTGCCAGTAGCCCGGGACAGGGGGCTTCCTACGAGCAGTACTTC. Full variable domain (outside the CDR3, taken from reference TRBV19 and TRBJ2-7): DGGITQSPKYLFRKEGQNVTLSCEQNLNHDAMYWYRQDPGQGLRLIYYSQIVNDFQKGDIAEGYSVSREKKESFPLTVTSAQKNPTAFYLCASSPGQGASYEQYFGPGTRLTVT.

This clonotype came up a few times. CDR3 amino acids: CASSALGAGGPLGQETQYF. The CDR3 nucleotides read TGTGCCAGCAGCGCCTTAGGGGCGGGAGGGCCCCTCGGCCAAGAGACCCAGTACTTC. The V call is TRBV7-9, the J call TRBJ2-5, with TRBD2 identical over 9 bases. CDR3 length: 19 residues. Germline loops: CDR1 SEHNR, CDR2 FQNEAQ (reference sequence). V trimming: 5 bases; J trimming: 1 base; junction bases outside the gene matches: 17. The variable domain in full, completed from reference TRBV7-9 and TRBJ2-5, reads DTGVSQNPRHKITKRGQNVTFRCDPISEHNRLYWYRQTLGQGPEFLTYFQNEAQLEKSRLLSDRFSAERPKGSFSTLEIQRTEQGDSAMYLCASSALGAGGPLGQETQYFGPGTRLLVL.

V usage is TRBV29-1 and J usage is TRBJ2-5; D is unresolved. The CDR3 runs to 13 residues. Germline-derived CDR1 and CDR2 are SQVTM and ANQGSEA. V dropped 3 bases and J dropped 2 bases, with 10 bases sitting between them. As DNA, the CDR3 is TGCAGCGTTGATCGTGGGCCACAAGAGACCCAGTACTTC. Protein sequence: CSVDRGPQETQYF.

This clonotype has a handful of counts. The V call is TRBV25-1, the J call TRBJ1-4, with a possible D match to TRBD1 (5 bases). This CDR3 has 17 residues. Germline values: CDR1 MGHDK, CDR2 SYGVNS. Trimming stripped 2 bases from V and 4 bases from J, with 17 bases between. CDR3 sequence: CASSEGKRGSHNEKLFF. The CDR3 nucleotides read TGTGCCAGCAGTGAAGGGAAGAGGGGCAGTCATAATGAAAAACTGTTTTTT.

The chain carries TRBV12-3 or TRBV12-4 and TRBJ2-3; TRBD1 aligns across 10 bases. Losses at the gene ends were 4 bases for V and 1 base for J; bases not matched to a gene: 2. CDR3 length equals 15 residues. The CDR3 DNA is TGTGCCAGCAGTTCTGGGACAGGGGGCACAGATACGCAGTATTTT. Translated, it gives CASSSGTGGTDTQYF.